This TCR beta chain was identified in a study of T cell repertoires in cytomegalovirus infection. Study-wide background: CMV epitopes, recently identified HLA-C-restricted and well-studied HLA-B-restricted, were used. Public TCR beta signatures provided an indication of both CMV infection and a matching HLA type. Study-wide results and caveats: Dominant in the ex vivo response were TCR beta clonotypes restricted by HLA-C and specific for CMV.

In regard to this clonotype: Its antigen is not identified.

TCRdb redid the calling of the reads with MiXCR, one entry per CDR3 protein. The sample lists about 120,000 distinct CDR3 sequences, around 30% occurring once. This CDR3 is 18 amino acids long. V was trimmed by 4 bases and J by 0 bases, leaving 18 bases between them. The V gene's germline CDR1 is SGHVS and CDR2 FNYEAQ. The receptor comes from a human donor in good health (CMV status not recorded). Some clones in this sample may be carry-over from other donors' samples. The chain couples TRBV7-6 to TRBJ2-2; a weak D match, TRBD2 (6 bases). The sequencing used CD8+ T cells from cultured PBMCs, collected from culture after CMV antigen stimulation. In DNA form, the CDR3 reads TGTGCCAGCAGCTGGAGGGACCTCAAGTTGACGAACACCGGGGAGCTGTTTTTT. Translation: CASSWRDLKLTNTGELFF. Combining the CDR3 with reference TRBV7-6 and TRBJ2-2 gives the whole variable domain GAGVSQSPRYKVTKRGQDVALRCDPISGHVSLYWYRQALGQGPEFLTYFNYEAQQDKSGLPNDRFSAERPEGSISTLTIQRTEQRDSAMYRCASSWRDLKLTNTGELFFGEGSRLTVL.